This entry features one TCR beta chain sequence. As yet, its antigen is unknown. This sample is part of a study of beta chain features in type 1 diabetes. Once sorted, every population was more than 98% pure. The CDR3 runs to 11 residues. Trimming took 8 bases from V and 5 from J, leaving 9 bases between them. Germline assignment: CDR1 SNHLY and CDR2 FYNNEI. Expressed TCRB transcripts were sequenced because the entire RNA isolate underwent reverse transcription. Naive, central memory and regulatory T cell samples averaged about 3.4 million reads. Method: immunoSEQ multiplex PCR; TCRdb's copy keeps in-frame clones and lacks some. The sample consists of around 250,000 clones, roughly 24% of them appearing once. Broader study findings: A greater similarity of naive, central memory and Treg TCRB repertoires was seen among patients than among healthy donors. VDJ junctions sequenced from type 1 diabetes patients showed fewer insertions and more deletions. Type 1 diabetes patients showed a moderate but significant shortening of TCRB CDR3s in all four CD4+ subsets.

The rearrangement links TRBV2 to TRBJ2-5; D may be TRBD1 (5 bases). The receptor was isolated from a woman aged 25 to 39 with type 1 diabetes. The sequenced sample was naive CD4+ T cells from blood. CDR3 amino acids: CASVGVETQYF. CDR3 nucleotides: TGTGCCAGCGTAGGGGTTGAGACCCAGTACTTC.